This TCR beta chain came from a study of graft-versus-host responses after intestinal transplantation. In the case of this clone: Its antigen remains unidentified.

Sequencing was performed with immunoSEQ multiplex PCR; in TCRdb, only in-frame clones are kept and a portion is missing. The table has approximately 80,000 clones, 85% to 90% seen once. V lost 8 bases to trimming and J lost 2 bases, with 5 bases between them. The length of the CDR3 is 11 residues. Germline CDR1 reads MNHNS; CDR2 reads SASEGT. J is TRBJ2-3 and V is TRBV6-1; D is undetermined. The sequencing here drew on unstimulated CD4+ T cells sorted from spleen or lymph node cells, taken before intestinal transplant. The sequence came from a human donor who received an intestinal transplant. The CDR3 DNA reads TGTGCCAGCCAGGTCACAGATACGCAGTATTTT. Encoded protein: CASQVTDTQYF.